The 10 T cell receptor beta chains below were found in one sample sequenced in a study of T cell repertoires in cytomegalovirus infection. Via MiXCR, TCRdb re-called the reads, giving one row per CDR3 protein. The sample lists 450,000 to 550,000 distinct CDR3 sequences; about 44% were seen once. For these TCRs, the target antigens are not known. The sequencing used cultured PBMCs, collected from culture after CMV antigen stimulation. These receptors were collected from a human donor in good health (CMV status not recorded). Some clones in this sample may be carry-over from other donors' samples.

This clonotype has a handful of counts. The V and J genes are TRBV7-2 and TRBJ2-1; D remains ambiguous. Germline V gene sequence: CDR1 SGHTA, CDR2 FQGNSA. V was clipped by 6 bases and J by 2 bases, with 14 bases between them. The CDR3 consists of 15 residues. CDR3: CASSFRRVTYNEQFF. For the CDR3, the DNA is TGTGCCAGCAGTTTCCGACGTGTTACCTACAATGAGCAGTTCTTC.

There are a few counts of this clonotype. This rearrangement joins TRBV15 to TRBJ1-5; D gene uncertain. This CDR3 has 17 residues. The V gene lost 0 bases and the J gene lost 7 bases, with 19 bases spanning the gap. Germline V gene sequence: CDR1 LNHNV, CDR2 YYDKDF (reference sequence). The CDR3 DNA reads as TGTGCCACCAGCAGAGATAAAACTCCGGTTATGGGGCAGCCCCAGCATTTT. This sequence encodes CATSRDKTPVMGQPQHF. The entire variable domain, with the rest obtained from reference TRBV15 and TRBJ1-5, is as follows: DAMVIQNPRYQVTQFGKPVTLSCSQTLNHNVMYWYQQKSSQAPKLLFHYYDKDFNNEADTPDNFQSRRPNTSFCFLDIRSPGLGDTAMYLCATSRDKTPVMGQPQHFGDGTRLSIL.

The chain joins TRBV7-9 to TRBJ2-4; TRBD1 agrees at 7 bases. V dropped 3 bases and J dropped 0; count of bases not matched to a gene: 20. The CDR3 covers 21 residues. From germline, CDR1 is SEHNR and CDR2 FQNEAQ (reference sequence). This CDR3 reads CASSFLQTTGFTSLAKNIQYF. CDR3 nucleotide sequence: TGTGCCAGCAGCTTTCTTCAGACGACAGGGTTTACTTCTCTAGCCAAAAACATTCAGTACTTC.

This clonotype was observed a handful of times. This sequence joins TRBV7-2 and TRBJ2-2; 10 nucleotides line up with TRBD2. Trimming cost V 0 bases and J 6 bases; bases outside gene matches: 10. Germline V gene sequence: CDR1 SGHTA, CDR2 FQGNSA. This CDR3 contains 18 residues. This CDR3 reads CASSLALAGATPPGELFF. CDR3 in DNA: TGTGCCAGCAGCTTAGCCCTAGCGGGGGCTACTCCGCCCGGGGAGCTGTTTTTT.

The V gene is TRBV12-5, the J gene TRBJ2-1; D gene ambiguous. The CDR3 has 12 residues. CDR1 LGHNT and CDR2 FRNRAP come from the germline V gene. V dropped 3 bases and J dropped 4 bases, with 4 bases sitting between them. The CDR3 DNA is TGTGCTAGTGGTTTTAGGTACAATGAGCAGTTCTTC. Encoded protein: CASGFRYNEQFF.

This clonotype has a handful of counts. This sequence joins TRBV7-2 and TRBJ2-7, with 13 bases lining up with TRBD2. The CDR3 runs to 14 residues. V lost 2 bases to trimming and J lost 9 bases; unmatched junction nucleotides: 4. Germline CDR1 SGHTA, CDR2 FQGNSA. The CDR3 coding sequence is TGTGCCAGCAGCTTAACTAGCGGGGGGGCGTCGCAGTACTTC. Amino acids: CASSLTSGGASQYF.

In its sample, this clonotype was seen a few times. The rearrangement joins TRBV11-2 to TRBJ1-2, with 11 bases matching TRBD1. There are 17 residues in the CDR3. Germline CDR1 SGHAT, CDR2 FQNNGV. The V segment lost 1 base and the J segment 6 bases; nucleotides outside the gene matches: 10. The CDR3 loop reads CASSLGRTGGSPHGYTF. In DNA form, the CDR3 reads TGTGCCAGCAGCTTAGGAAGGACAGGGGGCTCTCCTCATGGCTACACCTTC.

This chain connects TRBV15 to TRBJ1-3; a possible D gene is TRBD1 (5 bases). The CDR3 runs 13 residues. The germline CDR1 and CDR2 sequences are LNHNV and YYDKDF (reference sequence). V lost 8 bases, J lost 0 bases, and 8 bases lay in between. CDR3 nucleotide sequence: TGTGCCACCGGGGCGGGCTCTGGAAACACCATATATTTT. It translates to CATGAGSGNTIYF.

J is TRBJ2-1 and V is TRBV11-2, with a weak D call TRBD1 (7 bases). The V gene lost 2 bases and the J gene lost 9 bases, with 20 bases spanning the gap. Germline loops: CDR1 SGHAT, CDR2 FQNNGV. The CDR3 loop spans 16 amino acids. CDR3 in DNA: TGTGCCAGCAGCTTAAACGGGGGTCAGGGGGTCGGTGAGCAGTTCTTC. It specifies CASSLNGGQGVGEQFF.

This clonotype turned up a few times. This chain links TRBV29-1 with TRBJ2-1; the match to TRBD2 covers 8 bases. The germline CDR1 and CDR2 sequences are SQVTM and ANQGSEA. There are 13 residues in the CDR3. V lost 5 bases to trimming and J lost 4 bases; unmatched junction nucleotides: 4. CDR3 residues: CSVYLAGYNEQFF. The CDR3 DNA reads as TGCAGCGTTTATCTAGCGGGTTACAATGAGCAGTTCTTC.